The rows below give T cell receptor beta chains drawn from one sample of a study of T-cell memory formation after mild COVID-19. TCRdb used MiXCR to reprocess the 5' RACE reads, holding one entry per CDR3 protein. The table shows 250,000 to 350,000 distinct CDR3 sequences, with roughly 15% occurring only once. The sample taken for sequencing was PBMCs or a T cell subset sorted from them (not recorded which). Receptors originate from a man between 18 and 35 years old who had mild COVID-19 (a few samples of this study predate the infection). Cell type and time point are not known. Both conserved end residues are part of each CDR3. The size entry is marked missing in some rows and otherwise reads once, few, many or a size class.

NA	TRBV7-9	TRBJ2-1	CASRRSPDEQFF
few	TRBV12-3/TRBV12-4	TRBJ2-1	CASTVARGGYNEQFF
NA	TRBV14	TRBJ2-1	CASSQRTSGLNNEQFF
few	TRBV18	TRBJ2-2	CASSPQEQPYTGELFF
few	TRBV7-9	TRBJ2-7	CASSSVGLQYF
few	TRBV25-1	TRBJ2-3	CASSVRAGTQYF
few	TRBV7-2	TRBJ1-1	CASSFFKPTGGGEAFF
NA	TRBV9	TRBJ2-7	CASSAGPGSLYEQYF
few	TRBV5-1	TRBJ1-5	CASSFAGDDQPQHF
many	TRBV12-3/TRBV12-4	TRBJ2-3	CASKPGPSTDTQYF
NA	TRBV5-1	TRBJ1-6	CTSNRQGDNSPLHF
few	TRBV5-1	TRBJ1-2	CASSLVREAGYTF
NA	TRBV6-5	TRBJ1-4	CASSTPVRTGEKLFF
NA	TRBV4-3	TRBJ2-5	CASSPGTGELETQYF
NA	TRBV5-1	TRBJ2-6	CASSLGGQLLTGANVLTF
few	TRBV10-3	TRBJ2-5	CAIRGRTQETQYF